This record covers a single T cell receptor beta chain. The ends lost 8 bases at V and 4 bases at J; junction bases unmatched: 8. This CDR3 spans 14 amino acids. The germline gives CDR1 SGHTA, CDR2 FQGTGA. These data come from a study of blood T cell repertoires in COVID-19. Study background: Sites in the United States, Italy and Spain provided acute and convalescent COVID-19 samples.

In the study's own analysis: Reference gene primer amplification gave nucleated cell count estimates. The protocol was immunoSEQ multiplex PCR, while the TCRdb copy is restricted to in-frame clones and leaves out a portion. V and J calls and clone size come straight from that table; D and trimming were deduced from the DNA. The sample includes tens of thousands of clones, about 83% of them seen just once. Specimen: peripheral blood. The rearrangement links TRBV7-3 to TRBJ2-1, with TRBD2 identical over 7 bases. This sequence was found in an elderly woman with active or convalescent COVID-19. The CDR3: CASGRAGEYNEQFF. As DNA, the CDR3 is TGTGCCAGCGGCCGGGCGGGAGAGTACAATGAGCAGTTCTTC.